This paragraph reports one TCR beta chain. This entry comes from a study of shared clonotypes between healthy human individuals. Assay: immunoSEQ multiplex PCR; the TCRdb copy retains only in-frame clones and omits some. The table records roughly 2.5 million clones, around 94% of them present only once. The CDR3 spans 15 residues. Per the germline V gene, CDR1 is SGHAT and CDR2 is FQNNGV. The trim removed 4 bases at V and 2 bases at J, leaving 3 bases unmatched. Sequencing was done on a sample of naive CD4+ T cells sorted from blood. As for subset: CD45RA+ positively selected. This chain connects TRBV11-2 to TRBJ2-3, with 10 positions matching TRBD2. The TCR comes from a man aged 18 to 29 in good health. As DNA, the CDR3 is TGTGCCAGCAGCTACACTAGCGGGGTCACAGATACGCAGTATTTT. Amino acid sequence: CASSYTSGVTDTQYF.